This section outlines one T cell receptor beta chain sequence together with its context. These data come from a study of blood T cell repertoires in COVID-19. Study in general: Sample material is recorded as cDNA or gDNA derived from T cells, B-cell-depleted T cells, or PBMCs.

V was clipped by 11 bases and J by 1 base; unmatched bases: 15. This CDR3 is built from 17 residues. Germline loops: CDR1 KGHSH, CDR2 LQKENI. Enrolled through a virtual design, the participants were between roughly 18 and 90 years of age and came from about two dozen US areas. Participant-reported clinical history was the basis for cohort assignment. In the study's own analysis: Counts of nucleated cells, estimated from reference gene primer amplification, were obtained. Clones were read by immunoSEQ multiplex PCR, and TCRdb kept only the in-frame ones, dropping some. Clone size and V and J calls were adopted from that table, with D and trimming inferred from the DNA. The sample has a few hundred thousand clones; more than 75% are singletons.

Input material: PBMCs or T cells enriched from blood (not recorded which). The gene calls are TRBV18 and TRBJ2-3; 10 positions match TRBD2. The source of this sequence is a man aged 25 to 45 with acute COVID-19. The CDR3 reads CASSPLGLAGGTDTQYF. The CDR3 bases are TGTGCCTCCTCCCCGCTGGGGCTAGCGGGGGGCACAGATACGCAGTATTTT.